Listed below are T cell receptor beta chains from one sample, sequenced in a study of PD-1 blockade in classical Hodgkin lymphoma. Method: immunoSEQ multiplex PCR; TCRdb's copy keeps in-frame clones and lacks some. Here the sample spans about 39,000 clones, around 80% being singletons. The specimen comprised peripheral blood mononuclear cells (PBMCs), sampled before the fourth cycle of nivolumab. These receptors were collected from a human donor with classical Hodgkin lymphoma. Both conserved end residues are part of each CDR3. Fields, in order: D gene, clone size, V gene, J gene, CDR3 DNA, CDR3 protein. D genes are given only for firm matches. The listing skips clone size in some rows; elsewhere it reads once, few, many or a size class.

D gene: .; clone size: .; V gene: TRBV7-3; J gene: TRBJ2-3; CDR3 DNA: TGTGCCAGCAGCCCGGGCGGGCCTAGCACAGATACGCAGTATTTT; CDR3 protein: CASSPGGPSTDTQYF
D gene: .; clone size: .; V gene: TRBV18; J gene: TRBJ1-1; CDR3 DNA: TGTGCCAGCTCACCATCAATGGGGAACACTGAAGCTTTCTTT; CDR3 protein: CASSPSMGNTEAFF
D gene: TRBD1; clone size: .; V gene: TRBV5-1; J gene: TRBJ2-5; CDR3 DNA: TGCGCCAGCAGCTCCCGGGGGACAGGGGGAGAGACCCAGTACTTC; CDR3 protein: CASSSRGTGGETQYF
D gene: TRBD2; clone size: .; V gene: TRBV5-1; J gene: TRBJ2-1; CDR3 DNA: TGCGCCAGCAGCTTACAAGCGGGGCAAGTCTACAATGAGCAGTTCTTC; CDR3 protein: CASSLQAGQVYNEQFF
D gene: .; clone size: once; V gene: TRBV27; J gene: TRBJ1-2; CDR3 DNA: TGTGCCAGCAGCCTCACAGGGACCGGCTACACCTTC; CDR3 protein: CASSLTGTGYTF
D gene: TRBD1; clone size: .; V gene: TRBV5-6; J gene: TRBJ1-1; CDR3 DNA: TGTGCCAGCAGCCAGACAGGGCCCGGGGGGGCTTTCTTT; CDR3 protein: CASSQTGPGGAFF
D gene: TRBD1; clone size: .; V gene: TRBV9; J gene: TRBJ1-2; CDR3 DNA: TGTGCCAGCAGCGTAGGTGGACAGGGGACCAACTATGGCTACACCTTC; CDR3 protein: CASSVGGQGTNYGYTF
D gene: .; clone size: few; V gene: TRBV9; J gene: TRBJ1-1; CDR3 DNA: TGTGCCAGCAGCGCCTACAGTATAGGTGTCACTGAAGCTTTCTTT; CDR3 protein: CASSAYSIGVTEAFF
D gene: TRBD1; clone size: .; V gene: TRBV7-8; J gene: TRBJ1-6; CDR3 DNA: TGTGCCAGCAGCACAGACAGGGGTTCCAATTCACCCCTCCACTTT; CDR3 protein: CASSTDRGSNSPLHF
D gene: .; clone size: .; V gene: TRBV7-8; J gene: TRBJ1-5; CDR3 DNA: TGTGCCAGCAGCCCGGATAGCAATCAGCCCCAGCATTTT; CDR3 protein: CASSPDSNQPQHF
D gene: TRBD1; clone size: .; V gene: TRBV16; J gene: TRBJ2-5; CDR3 DNA: TGTGCCAGCAGCCCACGCGGGACAGGGGAGACCCAGTACTTC; CDR3 protein: CASSPRGTGETQYF
D gene: .; clone size: .; V gene: TRBV6-5; J gene: TRBJ2-7; CDR3 DNA: TGTGCCAGCCGGGATCAGGGCGGCGAGCAGTACTTC; CDR3 protein: CASRDQGGEQYF
D gene: .; clone size: .; V gene: TRBV19; J gene: TRBJ1-2; CDR3 DNA: TGTGCCAGTAGTACCGCGTCTTACTCTAACTATGGCTACACCTTC; CDR3 protein: CASSTASYSNYGYTF
D gene: .; clone size: .; V gene: TRBV2; J gene: TRBJ1-2; CDR3 DNA: TGTGCCAGCAGTCCTGAGGGAGCCTATGGCTACACCTTC; CDR3 protein: CASSPEGAYGYTF
D gene: .; clone size: .; V gene: TRBV7-2; J gene: TRBJ1-2; CDR3 DNA: TGTGCCAGCAGCCCCGGGGGCACGATCTATGGCTACACCTTC; CDR3 protein: CASSPGGTIYGYTF
D gene: .; clone size: once; V gene: TRBV7-2; J gene: TRBJ2-4; CDR3 DNA: TGTGCCAGCAGCTTAGCGGCAGGGGTAGACATTCAGTACTTC; CDR3 protein: CASSLAAGVDIQYF
D gene: .; clone size: .; V gene: TRBV5-5; J gene: TRBJ2-5; CDR3 DNA: TGTGCCAGCTTTCCATGGGGTAGGGTGGAGACCCAGTACTTC; CDR3 protein: CASFPWGRVETQYF
D gene: .; clone size: few; V gene: TRBV6-6; J gene: TRBJ1-1; CDR3 DNA: TGTGCCAGCAGTCCTCAGGGTGGTCGAAACACTGAAGCTTTCTTT; CDR3 protein: CASSPQGGRNTEAFF
D gene: .; clone size: .; V gene: TRBV7-9; J gene: TRBJ1-3; CDR3 DNA: TGTGCCAGCAGCCCAGGGGATGCGTTTGGAAACACCATATATTTT; CDR3 protein: CASSPGDAFGNTIYF
D gene: .; clone size: .; V gene: TRBV29-1; J gene: TRBJ1-5; CDR3 DNA: TGCAGCGTTCAGGTGAGCAATCAGCCCCAGCATTTT; CDR3 protein: CSVQVSNQPQHF
D gene: .; clone size: .; V gene: TRBV5-4; J gene: TRBJ1-1; CDR3 DNA: TGTGCCAGCAGCTTGTGGGGACTGAACACTGAAGCTTTCTTT; CDR3 protein: CASSLWGLNTEAFF
D gene: .; clone size: few; V gene: TRBV29-1; J gene: TRBJ1-2; CDR3 DNA: TGCAGCGTCTACGCCCGCGGGTATAACTATGGCTACACCTTC; CDR3 protein: CSVYARGYNYGYTF
D gene: .; clone size: .; V gene: TRBV5-4; J gene: TRBJ2-7; CDR3 DNA: TGTGCCAGCAGCACGGACAGCCGCTACGAGCAGTACTTC; CDR3 protein: CASSTDSRYEQYF
D gene: .; clone size: .; V gene: TRBV6-6; J gene: TRBJ2-7; CDR3 DNA: TGTGCCAGCAGTTACTCGAGGTCAGGCGCCTACGAGCAGTACTTC; CDR3 protein: CASSYSRSGAYEQYF
D gene: .; clone size: .; V gene: TRBV6-6; J gene: TRBJ1-2; CDR3 DNA: TGTGCCAGCAGTTACTCGACCAGGGATTATGGCTACACCTTC; CDR3 protein: CASSYSTRDYGYTF
D gene: .; clone size: .; V gene: TRBV15; J gene: TRBJ1-4; CDR3 DNA: TGTGCCACCAGCAGAGATCACGGTAGCTCGTTTAATGAAAAACTGTTTTTT; CDR3 protein: CATSRDHGSSFNEKLFF
D gene: .; clone size: .; V gene: TRBV11-2; J gene: TRBJ2-3; CDR3 DNA: TGTGCCAGCAGCTACACAGATACGCAGTATTTT; CDR3 protein: CASSYTDTQYF
D gene: .; clone size: .; V gene: TRBV10-3; J gene: TRBJ1-1; CDR3 DNA: TGTGCCATCACCCAGCAGGGTGGGGACACTGAAGCTTTCTTT; CDR3 protein: CAITQQGGDTEAFF
D gene: .; clone size: .; V gene: TRBV6-5; J gene: TRBJ1-1; CDR3 DNA: TGTGCCAGCAGTTTAGTGGGGGGGGGAACTGAAGCTTTCTTT; CDR3 protein: CASSLVGGGTEAFF
D gene: TRBD1; clone size: .; V gene: TRBV5-4; J gene: TRBJ2-5; CDR3 DNA: TGTGCCAGCAGCCTGGCCGGGACAGGGAGAGAGACCCAGTACTTC; CDR3 protein: CASSLAGTGRETQYF
D gene: .; clone size: .; V gene: TRBV7-2; J gene: TRBJ2-3; CDR3 DNA: TGTGCCAGCAGCTTAGGGGGGGCCTTAGATACGCAGTATTTT; CDR3 protein: CASSLGGALDTQYF
D gene: .; clone size: .; V gene: TRBV27; J gene: TRBJ1-5; CDR3 DNA: TGTGCCAGCAGTTTAATGGGTAGCAATCAGCCCCAGCATTTT; CDR3 protein: CASSLMGSNQPQHF
D gene: TRBD2; clone size: .; V gene: TRBV2; J gene: TRBJ2-3; CDR3 DNA: TGTGCCAGCGCAGTTAGCGGGGTAACAGATACGCAGTATTTT; CDR3 protein: CASAVSGVTDTQYF
D gene: .; clone size: .; V gene: TRBV6-5; J gene: TRBJ1-1; CDR3 DNA: TGTGCCAGCAGTTACCGCTACGTGAACACTGAAGCTTTCTTT; CDR3 protein: CASSYRYVNTEAFF
D gene: TRBD1; clone size: .; V gene: TRBV7-2; J gene: TRBJ1-5; CDR3 DNA: TGTGCCAGCAGCTCATACCAGGGGGCCGGTCAGCCCCAGCATTTT; CDR3 protein: CASSSYQGAGQPQHF
D gene: TRBD1; clone size: .; V gene: TRBV11-3; J gene: TRBJ1-1; CDR3 DNA: TGTGCCAGCAGCTTAGCGGGACAGGAAGCTTTCTTT; CDR3 protein: CASSLAGQEAFF
D gene: .; clone size: .; V gene: TRBV30; J gene: TRBJ1-6; CDR3 DNA: TGTGCCTGGAGTGTAAACTCACCCCCCCACTTT; CDR3 protein: CAWSVNSPPHF
D gene: .; clone size: few; V gene: TRBV5-5; J gene: TRBJ2-1; CDR3 DNA: TGTGCCAGTCTTTCTTACAATGAGCAGTTCTTC; CDR3 protein: CASLSYNEQFF
D gene: .; clone size: .; V gene: TRBV2; J gene: TRBJ1-1; CDR3 DNA: TGTGCCAGCAGATGGACAGAGAACACTGAAGCTTTCTTT; CDR3 protein: CASRWTENTEAFF
D gene: TRBD1; clone size: .; V gene: TRBV28; J gene: TRBJ2-1; CDR3 DNA: TGTGCCAGCAGACCACAGGGGTCTTACAATGAGCAGTTCTTC; CDR3 protein: CASRPQGSYNEQFF
D gene: .; clone size: .; V gene: TRBV5-1; J gene: TRBJ2-5; CDR3 DNA: TGCGCCAGCAGCTTACAGGGCGGGGGAAACCAAGAGACCCAGTACTTC; CDR3 protein: CASSLQGGGNQETQYF
D gene: .; clone size: .; V gene: TRBV4-3; J gene: TRBJ2-7; CDR3 DNA: TGCGCCAGCAGCCAACAACCAGGGGAAGGGTACGAGCAGTACTTC; CDR3 protein: CASSQQPGEGYEQYF
D gene: .; clone size: .; V gene: TRBV10-3; J gene: TRBJ1-6; CDR3 DNA: TGTGCCATCAGTGAGATGGATGGATCACCCCTCCACTTT; CDR3 protein: CAISEMDGSPLHF
D gene: TRBD2; clone size: .; V gene: TRBV28; J gene: TRBJ2-7; CDR3 DNA: TGTGCCAGCAGTCTAGCGGGGGGCAGAGACGAGCAGTACTTC; CDR3 protein: CASSLAGGRDEQYF
D gene: TRBD2; clone size: .; V gene: TRBV7-6; J gene: TRBJ2-7; CDR3 DNA: TGTGCCAGCAGCGGACTAGCGGGAAACATTTACGAGCAGTACTTC; CDR3 protein: CASSGLAGNIYEQYF
D gene: .; clone size: .; V gene: TRBV9; J gene: TRBJ1-5; CDR3 DNA: TGTGCCAGCAGCGTAGGGACGAACAATCAGCCCCAGCATTTT; CDR3 protein: CASSVGTNNQPQHF
D gene: .; clone size: once; V gene: TRBV7-6; J gene: TRBJ1-6; CDR3 DNA: TGTGCCAGCAGCTTAGCCGCAGGTCAATCACCCCTCCACTTT; CDR3 protein: CASSLAAGQSPLHF
D gene: TRBD1; clone size: .; V gene: TRBV5-1; J gene: TRBJ2-7; CDR3 DNA: TGCGCCAGCAGGGGACAGGGGGCGTCCTACGAGCAGTACTTC; CDR3 protein: CASRGQGASYEQYF
D gene: .; clone size: few; V gene: TRBV7-6; J gene: TRBJ2-2; CDR3 DNA: TGTGCCAGCAGCTTAATAGGGGGGTCGAACACCGGGGAGCTGTTTTTT; CDR3 protein: CASSLIGGSNTGELFF
D gene: .; clone size: .; V gene: TRBV6-5; J gene: TRBJ2-2; CDR3 DNA: TGTGCCAGCAGTTCAGGGCAGGGAGAGGCCGGGGAGCTGTTTTTT; CDR3 protein: CASSSGQGEAGELFF